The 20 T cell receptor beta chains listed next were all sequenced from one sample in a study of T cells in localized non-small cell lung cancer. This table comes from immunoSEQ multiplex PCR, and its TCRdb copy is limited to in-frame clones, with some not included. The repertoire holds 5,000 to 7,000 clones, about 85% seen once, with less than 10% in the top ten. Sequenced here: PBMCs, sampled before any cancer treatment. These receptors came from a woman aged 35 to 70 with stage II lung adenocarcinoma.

DNA of the CDR3: TGTGCCAGCAGACCACCGGGACTAGCGGCCGGGGAGCTGTTTTTT. It translates to CASRPPGLAAGELFF. The chain recombines TRBV6-5 with TRBJ2-2; TRBD2 matches at 11 bases. CDR3 length: 15 amino acids. Germline CDR1 MNHEY, CDR2 SVGAGI. V dropped 6 bases and J dropped 6; count of bases not matched to a gene: 6.

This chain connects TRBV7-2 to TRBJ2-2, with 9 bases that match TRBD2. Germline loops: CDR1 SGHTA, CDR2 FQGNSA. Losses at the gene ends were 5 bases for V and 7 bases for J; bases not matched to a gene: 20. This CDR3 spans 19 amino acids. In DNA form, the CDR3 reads TGTGCCAGCAGCCTCCGGGACCCCTCCAGCGGGAGGAAAGTCGGGGAGCTGTTTTTT. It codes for CASSLRDPSSGRKVGELFF.

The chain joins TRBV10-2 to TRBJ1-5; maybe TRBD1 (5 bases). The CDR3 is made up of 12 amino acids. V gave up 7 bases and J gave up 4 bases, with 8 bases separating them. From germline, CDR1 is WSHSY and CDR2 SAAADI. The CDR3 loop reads CASTGGNQPQHF. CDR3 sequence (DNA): TGCGCCAGCACTGGGGGAAATCAGCCCCAGCATTTT.

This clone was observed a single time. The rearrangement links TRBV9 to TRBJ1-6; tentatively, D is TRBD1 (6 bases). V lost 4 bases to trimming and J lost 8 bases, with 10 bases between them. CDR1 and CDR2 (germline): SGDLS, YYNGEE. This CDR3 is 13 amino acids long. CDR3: CASSPHRDSPLHF. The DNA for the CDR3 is TGTGCCAGCAGCCCGCACAGGGATTCACCCCTCCACTTT.

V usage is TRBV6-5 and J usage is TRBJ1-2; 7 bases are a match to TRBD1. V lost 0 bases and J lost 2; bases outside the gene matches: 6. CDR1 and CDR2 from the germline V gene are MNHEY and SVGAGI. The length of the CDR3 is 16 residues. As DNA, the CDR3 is TGTGCCAGCAGTTACTCGACAGGGTCCTTAAACTATGGCTACACCTTC. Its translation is CASSYSTGSLNYGYTF.

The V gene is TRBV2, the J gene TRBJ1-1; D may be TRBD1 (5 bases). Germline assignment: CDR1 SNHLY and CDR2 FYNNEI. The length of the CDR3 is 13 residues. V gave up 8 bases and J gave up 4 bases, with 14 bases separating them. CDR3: CASRGETGTEAFF. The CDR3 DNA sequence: TGTGCCAGCCGGGGGGAAACGGGCACTGAAGCTTTCTTT.

In nucleotides, the CDR3 is TGTGCCAGCAGCGGGGGGGGACTCACCACCGGGGAGCTGTTTTTT. Its protein product is CASSGGGLTTGELFF. The V and J genes are TRBV6-5 and TRBJ2-2; the match to TRBD2 covers 8 bases. V lost 6 bases to trimming and J lost 4 bases; unmatched junction nucleotides: 7. Per germline, CDR1 MNHEY and CDR2 SVGAGI. CDR3 size: 15 residues.

This CDR3 is CASSTRSGTRHGELFF. As DNA, the CDR3 is TGTGCCAGCAGTACACGATCGGGGACAAGGCACGGGGAGCTGTTTTTT. The V call is TRBV25-1, the J call TRBJ2-2, with D perhaps matching TRBD1 (6 bases). Between the trimmed V and J ends, which lost 5 bases and 7 bases, there was a span of 20 bases. The CDR3 length is 16 residues. The germline gives CDR1 MGHDK, CDR2 SYGVNS.

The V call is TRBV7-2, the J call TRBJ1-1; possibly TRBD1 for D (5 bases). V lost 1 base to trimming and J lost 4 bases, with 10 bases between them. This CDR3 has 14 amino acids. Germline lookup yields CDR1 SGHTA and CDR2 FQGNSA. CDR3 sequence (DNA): TGTGCCAGCAGCTTAGTAGGCCAGGGCACTGAAGCTTTCTTT. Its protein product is CASSLVGQGTEAFF.

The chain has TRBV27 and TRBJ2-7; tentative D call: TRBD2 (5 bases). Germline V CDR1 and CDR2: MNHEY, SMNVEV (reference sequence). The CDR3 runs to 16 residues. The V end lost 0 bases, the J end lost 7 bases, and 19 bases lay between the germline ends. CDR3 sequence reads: CASSLSGSYEGWEQYF. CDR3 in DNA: TGTGCCAGCAGTTTATCGGGTTCGTACGAGGGTTGGGAGCAGTACTTC.

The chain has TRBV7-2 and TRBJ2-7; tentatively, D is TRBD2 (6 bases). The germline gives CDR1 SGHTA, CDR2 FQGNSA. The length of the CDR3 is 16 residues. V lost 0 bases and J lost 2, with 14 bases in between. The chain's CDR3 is CASSLAGDGTPYEQYF. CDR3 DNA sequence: TGTGCCAGCAGCTTAGCGGGAGACGGGACTCCCTACGAGCAGTACTTC.

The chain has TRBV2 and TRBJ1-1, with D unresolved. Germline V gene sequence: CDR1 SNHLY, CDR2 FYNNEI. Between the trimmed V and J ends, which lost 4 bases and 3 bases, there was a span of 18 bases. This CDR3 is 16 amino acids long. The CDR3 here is CASSGKVDGTDTEAFF. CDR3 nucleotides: TGTGCCAGCAGTGGGAAGGTCGACGGTACCGACACTGAAGCTTTCTTT.

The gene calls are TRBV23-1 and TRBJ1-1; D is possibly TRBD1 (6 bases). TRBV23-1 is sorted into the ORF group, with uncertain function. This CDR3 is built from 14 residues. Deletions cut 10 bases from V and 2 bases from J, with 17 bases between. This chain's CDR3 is CANVDGGQNTEAFF. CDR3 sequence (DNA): TGCGCCAACGTTGATGGGGGACAAAACACTGAAGCTTTCTTT.

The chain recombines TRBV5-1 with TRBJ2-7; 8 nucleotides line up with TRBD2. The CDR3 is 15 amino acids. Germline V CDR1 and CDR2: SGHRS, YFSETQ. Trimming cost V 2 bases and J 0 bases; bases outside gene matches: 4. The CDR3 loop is CASSLVAGPSYEQYF. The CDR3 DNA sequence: TGCGCCAGCAGCTTAGTAGCGGGACCCTCCTACGAGCAGTACTTC.

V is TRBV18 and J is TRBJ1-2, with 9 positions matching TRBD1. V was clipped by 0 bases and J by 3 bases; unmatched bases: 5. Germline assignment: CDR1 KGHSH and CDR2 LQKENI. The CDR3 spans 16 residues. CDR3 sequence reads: CASSPPWTGAYYGYTF. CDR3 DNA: TGTGCCAGCTCACCACCATGGACAGGGGCATACTATGGCTACACCTTC.

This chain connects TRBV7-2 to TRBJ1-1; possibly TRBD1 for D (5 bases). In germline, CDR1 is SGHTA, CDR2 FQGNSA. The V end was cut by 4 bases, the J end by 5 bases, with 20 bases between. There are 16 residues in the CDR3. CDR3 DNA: TGTGCCAGCAGCTCTGTCGGGGGGTCAGTATCGACTGAAGCTTTCTTT. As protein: CASSSVGGSVSTEAFF.

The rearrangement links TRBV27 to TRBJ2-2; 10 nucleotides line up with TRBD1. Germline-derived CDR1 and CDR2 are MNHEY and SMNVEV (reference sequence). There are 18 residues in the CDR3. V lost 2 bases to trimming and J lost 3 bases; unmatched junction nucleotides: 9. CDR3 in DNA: TGTGCCAGCAGTTTAACGGGTTGGGGACAGGGGTACACCGGGGAGCTGTTTTTT. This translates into CASSLTGWGQGYTGELFF.

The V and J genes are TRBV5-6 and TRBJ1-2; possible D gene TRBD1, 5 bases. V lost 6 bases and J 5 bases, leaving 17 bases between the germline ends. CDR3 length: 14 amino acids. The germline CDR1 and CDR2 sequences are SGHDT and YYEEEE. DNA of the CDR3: TGTGCCAGCACCTTTGCCAGGGCACAGTATGGCTACACCTTC. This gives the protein CASTFARAQYGYTF. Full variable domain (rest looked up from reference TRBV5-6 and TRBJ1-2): DAGVTQSPTHLIKTRGQQVTLRCSPKSGHDTVSWYQQALGQGPQFIFQYYEEEERQRGNFPDRFSGHQFPNYSSELNVNALLLGDSALYLCASTFARAQYGYTFGSGTRLTVV.

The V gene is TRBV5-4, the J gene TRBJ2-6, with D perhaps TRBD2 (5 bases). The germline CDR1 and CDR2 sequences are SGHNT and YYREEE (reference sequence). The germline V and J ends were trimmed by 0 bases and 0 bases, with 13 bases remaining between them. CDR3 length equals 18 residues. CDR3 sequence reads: CASSLESGTLSGANVLTF. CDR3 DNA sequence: TGTGCCAGCAGCTTGGAAAGCGGAACCCTCTCTGGGGCCAACGTCCTGACTTTC.

The DNA for the CDR3 is TGTGCCAGCAGCTTATTCCGGGACACTGAAGCTTTCTTT. Residues: CASSLFRDTEAFF. V gene TRBV7-9 combines with J gene TRBJ1-1; D is unresolved. CDR1 is SEHNR, CDR2 FQNEAQ, per germline (reference sequence). V lost 2 bases, J lost 3 bases, and 7 bases lay in between. The CDR3 extends over 13 amino acids.